This TCR beta chain was retrieved from a study of Graves' ophthalmopathy and Graves' hyperthyroidism. Germline CDR1 is MNHEY and CDR2 is SMNVEV (reference sequence). Trimming left V 3 bases short and J 2 bases short, with 10 bases between. The CDR3 is 14 residues long. From RNA, the CDR3 regions of TCR beta chains were amplified and sequenced. RT-PCR was first run with HTBI primers, then multiplex PCR in a second round. TCRdb redid the calling of the multiplex PCR reads with MiXCR, one entry per CDR3 protein. The data hold fewer than 650,000 distinct CDR3 sequences, with about 20% observed a single time. Pregnant or lactating patients and those with other autoimmune diseases or uncontrolled infections were excluded.

The sequence derives from a woman aged 18-35 years with stable Graves' hyperthyroidism. Some clones in this sample may be carry-over from other donors' samples. Sample: peripheral blood. The chain carries TRBV27 and TRBJ1-2; D is uncertain. This chain's CDR3 is CASSFAGNNYGYTF. CDR3 nucleotide sequence: TGTGCCAGCAGTTTTGCTGGAAACAACTATGGCTACACCTTC.